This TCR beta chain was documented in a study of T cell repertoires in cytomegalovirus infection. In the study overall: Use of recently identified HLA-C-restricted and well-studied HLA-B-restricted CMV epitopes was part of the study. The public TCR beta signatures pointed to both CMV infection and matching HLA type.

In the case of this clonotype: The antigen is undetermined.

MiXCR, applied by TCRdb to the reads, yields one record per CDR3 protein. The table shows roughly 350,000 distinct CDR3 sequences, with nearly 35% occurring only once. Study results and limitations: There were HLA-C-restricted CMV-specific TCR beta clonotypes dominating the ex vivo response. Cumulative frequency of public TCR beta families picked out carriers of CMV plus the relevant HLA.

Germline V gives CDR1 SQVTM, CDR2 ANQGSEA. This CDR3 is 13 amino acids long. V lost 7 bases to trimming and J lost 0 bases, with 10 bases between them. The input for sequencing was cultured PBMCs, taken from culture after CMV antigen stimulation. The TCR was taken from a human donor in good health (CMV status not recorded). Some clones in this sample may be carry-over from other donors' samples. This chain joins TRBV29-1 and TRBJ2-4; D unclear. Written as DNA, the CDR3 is TGCAGCGCCACCGGGTTAGCCAAAAACATTCAGTACTTC. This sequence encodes CSATGLAKNIQYF.